The clone carrying this T cell receptor (beta chain) was counted between two and nine times. What it binds is unknown. Its ends do not fully match the called genes, so a read error is possible. The investigators made TCR beta cDNA from around 530 ng total RNA, using a constant-region primer. Three nested multiplex PCR rounds, a slightly modified ARM-PCR method, built the TCR beta libraries. The two initial PCR rounds, about 9 cycles each, used TRBV1-TRBV30 forward and C-beta reverse primers. TCRdb re-called the multiplex PCR reads through MiXCR, storing one row per CDR3 protein. The data hold about 78,000 distinct CDR3 sequences, with over 55% observed a single time. The tissue used was unsorted bulk material of about 19-34 mg. RNA and DNA were co-extracted from it with the AllPrep DNA/RNA mini kit. Tumor samples uniformly had over 75% viable tumor cells. Per the germline V gene, CDR1 is KGHSY and CDR2 is FQNENV. The CDR3 extends over 14 amino acids.

These data are taken from a study of tumor-infiltrating lymphocytes in primary liver carcinoma. Findings and limits, study-wide: Tumors reached a significantly greater top-250-clone fraction than blood did (p = 0.039).

Sequenced input: liver tumor tissue from sampling region 4. Noted subset: tumor region T4, right-lateral pole. The rearrangement links TRBV16 to TRBJ1-4; D gene ambiguous. The sequence came from a woman aged 55-70 years with primary liver carcinoma and hepatitis B virus infection. CDR3 amino acids: CASSPDYPNEKLFF. For the CDR3, the DNA is TGTGCCAGCAGCCCGGACTACCCTAATGAAAAGCTGTTTTTT.